This T cell receptor (beta chain) comes out of a study of shared clonotypes between healthy human individuals. Looked up from germline, CDR1 is SGHRS and CDR2 is YFSETQ. V lost 0 bases, J lost 7 bases, and 16 bases lay in between. This CDR3 region has 16 residues. The repertoire was sequenced with immunoSEQ multiplex PCR; TCRdb's copy has only in-frame clones and lacks some. The sample lists approximately 2.1 million clones, more than 85% occurring once. Of note for this clone: Its antigen remains unknown.

Study-wide points: Unshared clonotypes carried lower generation probabilities than those common to all four donors.

The V and J genes are TRBV5-1 and TRBJ1-4, with D perhaps TRBD1 (6 bases). This TCR derives from a man younger than 35 in good health. Some clones in this sample may be carry-over from other donors' samples. The material sequenced was naive CD4+ T cells from PBMCs. As for subset: CD45RA+ positively selected. CDR3 sequence (DNA): TGCGCCAGCAGCTTGGCCTCCGGACAGTCAGTTGAAAAACTGTTTTTT. Translation: CASSLASGQSVEKLFF. Full variable domain (remainder filled in from reference TRBV5-1 and TRBJ1-4): KAGVTQTPRYLIKTRGQQVTLSCSPISGHRSVSWYQQTPGQGLQFLFEYFSETQRNKGNFPGRFSGRQFSNSRSEMNVSTLELGDSALYLCASSLASGQSVEKLFFGSGTQLSVL.